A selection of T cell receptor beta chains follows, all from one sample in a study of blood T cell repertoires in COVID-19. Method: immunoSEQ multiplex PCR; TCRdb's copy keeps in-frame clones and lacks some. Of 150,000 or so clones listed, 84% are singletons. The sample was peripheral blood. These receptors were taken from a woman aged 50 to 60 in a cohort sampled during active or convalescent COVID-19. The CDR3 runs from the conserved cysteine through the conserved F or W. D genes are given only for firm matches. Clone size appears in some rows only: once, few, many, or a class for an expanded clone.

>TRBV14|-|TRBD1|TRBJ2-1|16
TGTGCCAGCAGCCACCAGACAGGGGTGACCTACAATGAGCAGTTCTTC
CASSHQTGVTYNEQFF
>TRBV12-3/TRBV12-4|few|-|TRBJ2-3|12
TGTGCCAGCAGCCATGGGTCAGGCACGCAGTATTTT
CASSHGSGTQYF
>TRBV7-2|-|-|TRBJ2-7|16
TGTGCCAGCAGCCAGGGCAGTTGGGGCGCAACCTACGAGCAGTACTTC
CASSQGSWGATYEQYF
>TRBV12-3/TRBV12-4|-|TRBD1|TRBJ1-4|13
TGTGCCAGCAGTTCCGAACAGGGGGCTAAACTGTTTTTT
CASSSEQGAKLFF
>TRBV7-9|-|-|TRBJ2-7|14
TGTGCCATCGAAGCGGGTGTGAGCTCCTACGAGCAGTACTTC
CAIEAGVSSYEQYF
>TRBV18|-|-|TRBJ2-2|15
TGTGCCAGCTCACCCTTGGCGGAGAACACCGGGGAGCTGTTTTTT
CASSPLAENTGELFF
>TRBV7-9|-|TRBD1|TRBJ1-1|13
TGTGCCAGCAGCTTAGGGGACAGCACTGAAGCTTTCTTT
CASSLGDSTEAFF
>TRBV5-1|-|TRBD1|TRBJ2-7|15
TGCGCCAGCAGCTTCCCCGGGACAGGGAAGGGCGAGCAGTACTTC
CASSFPGTGKGEQYF
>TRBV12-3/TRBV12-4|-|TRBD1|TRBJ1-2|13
TGTGCCAGCAGTTTAAGAGACAGGGACGGCTACACCTTC
CASSLRDRDGYTF
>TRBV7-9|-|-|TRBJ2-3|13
TGTGCCAGCAGCTTAGACATCACAGATACGCAGTATTTT
CASSLDITDTQYF
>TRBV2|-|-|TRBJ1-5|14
TGTGCCAGCAGTGTTGACAGGTCTTATCAGCCCCAGCATTTT
CASSVDRSYQPQHF
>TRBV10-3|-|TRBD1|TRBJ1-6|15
TGTGCCATCAATGGAGGACAGGGGAATAATTCACCCCTCCACTTT
CAINGGQGNNSPLHF
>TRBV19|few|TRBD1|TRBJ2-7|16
TGTGCCAGTAGTGACTTCTTAGGACAGGCCTCCTACGAGCAGTACTTC
CASSDFLGQASYEQYF